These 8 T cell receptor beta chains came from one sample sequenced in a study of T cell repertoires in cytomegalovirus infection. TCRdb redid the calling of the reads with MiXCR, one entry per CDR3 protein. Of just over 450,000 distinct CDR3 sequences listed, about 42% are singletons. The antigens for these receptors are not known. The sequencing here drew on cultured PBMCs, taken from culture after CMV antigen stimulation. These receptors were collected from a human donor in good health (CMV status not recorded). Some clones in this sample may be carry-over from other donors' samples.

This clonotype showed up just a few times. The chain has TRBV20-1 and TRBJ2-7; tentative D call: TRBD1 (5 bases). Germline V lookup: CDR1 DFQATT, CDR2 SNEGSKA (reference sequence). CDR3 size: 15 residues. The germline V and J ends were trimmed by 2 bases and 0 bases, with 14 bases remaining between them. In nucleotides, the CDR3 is TGCAGTGCTAGACCTCCAGACAGACTCTCCTACGAGCAGTACTTC. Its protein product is CSARPPDRLSYEQYF.

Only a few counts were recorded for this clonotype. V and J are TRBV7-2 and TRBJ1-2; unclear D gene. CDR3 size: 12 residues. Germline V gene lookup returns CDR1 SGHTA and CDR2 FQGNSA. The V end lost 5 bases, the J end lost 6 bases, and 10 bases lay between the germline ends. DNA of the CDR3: TGTGCCAGCAGCCCCGGTGGGCATGGCTACACCTTC. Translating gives CASSPGGHGYTF.

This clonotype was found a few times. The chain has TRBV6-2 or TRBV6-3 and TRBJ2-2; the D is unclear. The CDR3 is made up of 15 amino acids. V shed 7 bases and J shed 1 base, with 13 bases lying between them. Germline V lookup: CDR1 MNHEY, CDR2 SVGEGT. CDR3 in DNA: TGTGCCAGCAACCGAGAGACGGGGAACACCGGGGAGCTGTTTTTT. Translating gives CASNRETGNTGELFF.

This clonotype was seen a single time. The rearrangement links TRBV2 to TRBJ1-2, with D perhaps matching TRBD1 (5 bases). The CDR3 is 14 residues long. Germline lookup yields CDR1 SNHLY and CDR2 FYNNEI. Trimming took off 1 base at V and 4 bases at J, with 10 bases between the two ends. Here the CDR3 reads CASSEERDPYGYTF. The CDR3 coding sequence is TGTGCCAGCAGTGAAGAGCGGGACCCCTATGGCTACACCTTC.

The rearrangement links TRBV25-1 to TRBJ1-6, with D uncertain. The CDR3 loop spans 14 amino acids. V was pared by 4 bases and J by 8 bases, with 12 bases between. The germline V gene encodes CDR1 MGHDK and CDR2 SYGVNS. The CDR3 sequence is CASSGRIGDSPLHF. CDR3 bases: TGTGCCAGCAGTGGGAGGATTGGGGATTCACCCCTCCACTTT.

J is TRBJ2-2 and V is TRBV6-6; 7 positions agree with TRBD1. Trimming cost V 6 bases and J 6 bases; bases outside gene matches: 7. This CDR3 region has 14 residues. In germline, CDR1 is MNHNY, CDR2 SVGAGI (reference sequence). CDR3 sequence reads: CASRRTGSSGELFF. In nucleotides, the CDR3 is TGTGCCAGCAGAAGGACAGGTTCTTCCGGGGAGCTGTTTTTT.

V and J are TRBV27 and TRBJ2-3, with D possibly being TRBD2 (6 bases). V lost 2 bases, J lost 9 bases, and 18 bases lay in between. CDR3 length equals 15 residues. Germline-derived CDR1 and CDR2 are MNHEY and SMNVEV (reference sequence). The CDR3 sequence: CASSLVGGVEITQYF. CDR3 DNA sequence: TGTGCCAGCAGTTTAGTTGGCGGGGTAGAGATAACGCAGTATTTT.

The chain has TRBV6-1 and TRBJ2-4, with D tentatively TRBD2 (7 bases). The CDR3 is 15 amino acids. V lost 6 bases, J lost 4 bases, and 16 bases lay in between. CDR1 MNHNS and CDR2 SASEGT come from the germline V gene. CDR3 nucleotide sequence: TGTGCCAGCAGAGAGGGGGGGGCCGGAAAAAACATTCAGTACTTC. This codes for CASREGGAGKNIQYF.